This T cell receptor beta chain was captured by sequencing in a study of blood T cell repertoires in COVID-19. Study-wide context: Sites in the United States, Italy and Spain provided acute and convalescent COVID-19 samples.

Produced via immunoSEQ multiplex PCR; TCRdb's table is partial and in-frame only. The sample includes tens of thousands of clones, approximately 90% of them seen just once. This CDR3 is built from 11 residues. Trimming shortened V by 7 bases and J by 8 bases, and 14 bases separated the two germline ends. The germline gives CDR1 SQVTM, CDR2 ANQGSEA. Specimen: peripheral blood. V is TRBV29-1 and J is TRBJ1-2; D remains unclear. The sequence was collected from a man between 60 and 75 years old with acute or convalescent COVID-19. The CDR3 nucleotides read TGCAGCGGGGAGGGCGTTGGAGGCTACACCTTC. It encodes CSGEGVGGYTF.